Sequencing of this TCR beta chain was carried out in a study of PD-1 blockade in classical Hodgkin lymphoma. Germline V lookup: CDR1 SGHTA, CDR2 FQGTGA. Trimming cost V 4 bases and J 0 bases, with 23 bases left between them. The CDR3 covers 19 residues. Generated by immunoSEQ multiplex PCR, the TCRdb table keeps only in-frame clones and is missing some. The sample lists 50,000 or so clones; around 73% were seen once. Exposure to brentuximab vedotin varied, and each patient had relapsed following autologous stem cell transplantation. Concerning this clone: Its antigen remains unidentified.

Study-level results: Complete responders' baseline diversity resembled that of newly diagnosed patients.

V and J are TRBV7-3 and TRBJ2-3, with D possibly called TRBD1 or TRBD2 (5 bases each). The clonotype was recovered from a human donor with classical Hodgkin lymphoma. The source material was peripheral blood mononuclear cells (PBMCs), sampled before the second cycle of nivolumab. CDR3 protein: CASSWDPTDQNPSTDTQYF. The CDR3 DNA reads TGTGCCAGCAGCTGGGACCCGACGGATCAAAACCCTAGCACAGATACGCAGTATTTT.